A selection of T cell receptor beta chains follows, all from one sample in a study of long-term antiretroviral therapy in people with HIV. The data were produced by immunoSEQ multiplex PCR, yet TCRdb's version contains in-frame clones alone and is incomplete. The sample yields 45,000 to 50,000 clones, around 80% seen once. The sequences come from unsorted PBMCs, collected 0.8 years after starting antiretroviral therapy. These receptors all stem from a woman younger than 35 with HIV. The CDR3 runs from the conserved cysteine through the conserved F or W. A D gene is named only where the DNA matches it firmly. For some rows the clone size is stated as once, few or many, or as a class when expanded; others skip it.

>16|TRBJ2-3|once|TRBV7-8|NA
CASSSRPGVPTDTQYF
TGTGCCAGCAGCTCGCGCCCGGGTGTGCCCACAGATACGCAGTATTTT
>15|TRBJ2-7|NA|TRBV4-1|TRBD1
CASSQAGGPPYEQYF
TGCGCCAGCAGCCAGGCAGGGGGTCCTCCCTACGAGCAGTACTTC
>16|TRBJ2-7|NA|TRBV14|TRBD2
CASSRTDTSAPYEQYF
TGTGCCAGCAGCCGGACGGACACTAGCGCTCCCTACGAGCAGTACTTC
>14|TRBJ1-1|NA|TRBV6-6|NA
CASTLGHPSTEAFF
TGTGCCAGCACTCTGGGACACCCGAGCACTGAAGCTTTCTTT
>13|TRBJ2-1|NA|TRBV5-1|NA
CASSLGPRNEQFF
TGCGCCAGCAGCTTGGGGCCCAGGAATGAGCAGTTCTTC
>16|TRBJ2-3|NA|TRBV11-3|TRBD2
CASSHRSVAGTDTQYF
TGTGCCAGCAGCCACAGGTCGGTAGCGGGAACAGATACGCAGTATTTT
>15|TRBJ1-4|NA|TRBV7-2|NA
CASSLDYNRNEKLFF
TGTGCCAGCAGCTTAGACTACAACCGTAATGAAAAACTGTTTTTT
>14|TRBJ1-4|NA|TRBV7-8|NA
CASSLAGGREKLFF
TGTGCCAGCAGCTTAGCCGGGGGGCGTGAAAAACTGTTTTTT
>14|TRBJ2-7|NA|TRBV7-9|TRBD1
CASSSRQGSGVQYF
TGTGCCAGCAGCTCCCGACAGGGTTCGGGTGTGCAGTACTTC
>16|TRBJ2-1|NA|TRBV4-3|NA
CASSQAAGLAYNEQFF
TGCGCCAGCAGCCAAGCTGCGGGTCTAGCGTACAATGAGCAGTTCTTC
>15|TRBJ2-1|NA|TRBV10-3|TRBD1
CAISDGTGGRGEQFF
TGTGCCATCAGTGACGGGACAGGGGGCCGAGGGGAGCAGTTCTTC
>13|TRBJ1-3|NA|TRBV10-3|NA
CAISEYSGNTIYF
TGTGCCATCAGTGAGTATTCTGGAAACACCATATATTTT
>15|TRBJ1-2|once|TRBV5-4|NA
CASSPSPRSTYGYTF
TGTGCCAGCAGCCCCTCCCCCCGGTCGACCTATGGCTACACCTTC
>15|TRBJ1-1|NA|TRBV7-3|TRBD1
CASSLRQGGDTEAFF
TGTGCCAGCAGCCTCAGACAGGGAGGAGACACTGAAGCTTTCTTT
>19|TRBJ1-5|NA|TRBV28|TRBD1
CASSLSPNSDRGVYQPQHF
TGTGCCAGCAGTTTATCCCCCAACTCAGACAGGGGGGTCTATCAGCCCCAGCATTTT
>16|TRBJ1-5|NA|TRBV6-1|NA
CASSAGRHFSNQPQHF
TGTGCCAGCAGTGCAGGGCGACATTTTAGCAATCAGCCCCAGCATTTT
>15|TRBJ2-3|NA|TRBV27|NA
CASRPQWTSTDTQYF
TGTGCCAGCAGACCACAGTGGACTAGCACAGATACGCAGTATTTT
>14|TRBJ1-1|few|TRBV18|TRBD1
CASSPNAGGTEAFF
TGTGCCAGCTCACCCAACGCAGGGGGCACTGAAGCTTTCTTT
>15|TRBJ2-5|NA|TRBV21-1|NA
CASTSGAGVGETQYF
TGTGCCAGCACCTCGGGGGCGGGAGTGGGAGAGACCCAGTACTTC
>12|TRBJ2-2|NA|TRBV10-3|NA
CAISESNGELFF
TGTGCCATCAGTGAGTCGAACGGGGAGCTGTTTTTT
>13|TRBJ2-1|NA|TRBV5-4|TRBD2
CASSWPLAGVEFF
TGTGCCAGCAGCTGGCCACTAGCGGGAGTCGAGTTCTTC
>14|TRBJ2-2|NA|TRBV6-1|TRBD2
CATKAGGNTGELFF
TGTGCCACTAAAGCGGGAGGGAACACCGGGGAGCTGTTTTTT
>15|TRBJ1-2|NA|TRBV7-9|NA
CASSPLRGSGFGYTF
TGTGCCAGCAGCCCTCTTAGGGGGTCCGGCTTTGGCTACACCTTC
>15|TRBJ2-6|NA|TRBV23-1|NA
CASSQGSLGANVLTF
TGCGCCAGCAGTCAAGGATCTCTAGGGGCCAACGTCCTGACTTTC